This T cell receptor (beta chain) was sequenced during a study of blood T cell repertoires in COVID-19. Looking at the study overall: Acute-phase and convalescent COVID-19 samples originated in the United States, Italy and Spain. Sources were T cells, B-cell-depleted T cells, or PBMCs; the material itself was cDNA or gDNA.

Per the study methods: Nucleated cell counts were estimated from reference gene primer amplification. TCRdb's table, derived via immunoSEQ multiplex PCR, lists solely in-frame clones and lacks some. The D gene and trimming were derived from the DNA, and the V and J assignments and clone size from that table. This sample has some 110,000 clones, with roughly four fifths found just once. This receptor was taken from a man in his 70s with active or convalescent COVID-19. The source material was peripheral blood.

CDR3 DNA: TGTGCCAGCAGCTTCCGACAGGGCGTGGGAGCTTTCTTT. As protein: CASSFRQGVGAFF. The chain links TRBV7-8 to TRBJ1-1; 7 nucleotides line up with TRBD1. The J segment lost 10 bases and the V segment lost 3 bases, leaving 8 bases of the junction unmatched. The CDR3 is 13 amino acids. Germline V gene data show CDR1 as SGHVS and CDR2 as FQNEAQ.